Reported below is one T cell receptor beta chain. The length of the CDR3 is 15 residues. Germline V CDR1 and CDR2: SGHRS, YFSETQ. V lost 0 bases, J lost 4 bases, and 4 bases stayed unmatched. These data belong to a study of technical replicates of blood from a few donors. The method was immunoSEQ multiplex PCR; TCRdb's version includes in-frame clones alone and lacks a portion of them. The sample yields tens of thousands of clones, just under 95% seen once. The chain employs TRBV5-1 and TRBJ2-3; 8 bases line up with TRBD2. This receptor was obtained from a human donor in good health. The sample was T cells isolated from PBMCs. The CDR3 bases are TGCGCCAGCAGCTTGGAGGGACTAGTACCAGATACGCAGTATTTT. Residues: CASSLEGLVPDTQYF.